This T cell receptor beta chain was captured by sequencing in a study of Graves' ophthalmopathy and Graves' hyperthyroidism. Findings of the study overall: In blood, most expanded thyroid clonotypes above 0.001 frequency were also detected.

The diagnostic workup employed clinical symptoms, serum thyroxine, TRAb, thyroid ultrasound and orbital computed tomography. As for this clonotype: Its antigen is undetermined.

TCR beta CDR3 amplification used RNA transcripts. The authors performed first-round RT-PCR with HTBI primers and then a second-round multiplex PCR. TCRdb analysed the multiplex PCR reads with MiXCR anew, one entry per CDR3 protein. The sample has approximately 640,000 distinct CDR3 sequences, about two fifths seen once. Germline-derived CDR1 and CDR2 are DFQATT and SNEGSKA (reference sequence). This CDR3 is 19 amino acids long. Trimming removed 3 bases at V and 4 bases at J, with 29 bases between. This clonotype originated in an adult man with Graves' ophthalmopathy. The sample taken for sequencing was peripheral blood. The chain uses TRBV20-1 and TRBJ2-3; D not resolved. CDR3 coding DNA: TGCAGTGCTAGCCGGGTTCCAGGCGCATACGACCTGGCCCCAGATACGCAGTATTTT. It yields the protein CSASRVPGAYDLAPDTQYF.